These T cell receptor beta chains were read from a single sample in a study of T cell clonotyping in hematopoietic cell transplantation. This table comes from immunoSEQ multiplex PCR, and its TCRdb copy is limited to in-frame clones, with some not included. The sample lists 13,000 or so clones, around 98% occurring once. The specimen comprised peripheral blood mononuclear cells, sampled 30 days after allogeneic stem cell transplant. Every receptor here comes from a female patient aged 50-59 years who had an allogeneic stem cell transplant from an unrelated donor, so T cells may come from the graft donor. Some clones in this sample may be carry-over from other donors' samples. CDR3s include the opening cysteine and the closing phenylalanine or tryptophan.

J gene: TRBJ1-1; V gene: TRBV27; CDR3 protein: CASSYVPRRGTEAFF
J gene: TRBJ1-3; V gene: TRBV6-6; CDR3 protein: CAGQRGSSGNTIYF
J gene: TRBJ2-7; V gene: TRBV29-1; CDR3 protein: CSVVKAMEQYF
J gene: TRBJ2-1; V gene: TRBV10-2; CDR3 protein: CASSERGYNEQFF
J gene: TRBJ2-6; V gene: TRBV28; CDR3 protein: CASRPSSGANVLTF
J gene: TRBJ2-3; V gene: TRBV19; CDR3 protein: CASSGQGSTDTQYF
J gene: TRBJ2-7; V gene: TRBV9; CDR3 protein: CASSVGLEGASYEQYF
J gene: TRBJ1-5; V gene: TRBV30; CDR3 protein: CAWSLQGAQPQHF
J gene: TRBJ2-7; V gene: TRBV7-2; CDR3 protein: CASNRDGAGGQYF
J gene: TRBJ1-3; V gene: TRBV7-6; CDR3 protein: CASIPGQASFFSGNTIYF
J gene: TRBJ1-2; V gene: TRBV2; CDR3 protein: CASSGRDRAGYTF
J gene: TRBJ1-3; V gene: TRBV7-2; CDR3 protein: CASSLAPGPRNTIYF
J gene: TRBJ2-7; V gene: TRBV29-1; CDR3 protein: CSVTGGSSYEQYF
J gene: TRBJ1-2; V gene: TRBV14; CDR3 protein: CASSQLGQVYGYTF
J gene: TRBJ1-5; V gene: TRBV5-8; CDR3 protein: CASSLYTGGLYYNQPQHF
J gene: TRBJ1-2; V gene: TRBV10-3; CDR3 protein: CAISDGDVQYGYTF
J gene: TRBJ1-2; V gene: TRBV19; CDR3 protein: CASRNAGGAGYTF
J gene: TRBJ2-7; V gene: TRBV7-2; CDR3 protein: CASNQGGTGRAYEQYF